This TCR beta chain was recorded in a study of response to subunit inactivated influenza vaccine (dated by TCRdb to 2016 to 2019). At the level of the whole study: Deep quantitative T cell receptor repertoire profiling was used in the study to track responses to a trivalent subunit inactivated influenza vaccine.

General study outcomes and caveats: The authors proposed that each seasonal influenza vaccination may bring in only a limited number of new T cells.

Cut back by 2 bases and 7 bases, the V and J ends lie 14 bases apart. From the germline V gene (reference sequence), CDR1 is DFQATT and CDR2 is SNEGSKA. Its CDR3 holds 13 amino acids, cysteine through phenylalanine. The DNA shown is the 39-base CDR3, in frame from base 1. To prepare the library, RT-PCR was applied. The instrument was an Illumina HiSeq 2500. Using fastp trimming at Q25 and MiXCR clonotype assembly, TCRdb reanalyzed the public sequencing data and kept in-frame beta chains. Rows merge per CDR3 protein into single entries with the most common DNA and genes. The sample has 500,000 to 600,000 distinct CDR3 sequences on record, over 9% of them singletons. The ten most abundant clones make up 9.5% to 11% of the sample. This clonotype was recorded many times. Its antigen remains undetermined. There are no base qualities to consult, and no much larger clone falls within one base. This sample was also put to use in a study of T cells expressing NK-cell markers. That second report states: TCR beta cDNA libraries were made by 5'RACE template switching that added a universal primer site and unique molecular identifiers. Three sorted T-cell subsets (CD3+CD56+NKG2C+, CD3+CD56+NKG2C- and CD3+CD56-NKG2C+) from fewer than 10 donors had their TCR beta-chain repertoires profiled. Seven of the eight sequenced donors were HCMV-seropositive and one was HCMV-seronegative. In several experiments an anti-gammadeltaTCR antibody was added to restrict sorting to alphabetaTCR-expressing T cells. In roughly 6 donors, the dominant CD3+CD56+NKG2C+ clonotypes ranked among the top 10 CD8+ clonotypes, making up 1.0-7.0% of CD8+ T cells. Those dominant clonotypes were again the most abundant among CD3+CD56-NKG2C+ cells in a handful of donors, at about 25-60.1%. Whether the expanded NKG2C-expressing T cell clones were specific for HCMV antigens remained unclear. All eight donors whose samples were sequenced were randomly selected healthy volunteers, three of them men and five women. HCMV-specific IgG was detected in serum with a commercial ELISA kit to determine HCMV serostatus. Ficoll density gradient centrifugation was used to isolate peripheral blood mononuclear cells from blood. For six donors, bulk peripheral blood T-cell repertoires were also sequenced from unsorted PBMC. Synthesis of cDNA was primed from the TCR beta constant segment and was followed by two consecutive PCR amplification steps. Illumina HiSeq 2000/2500, MiSeq or NextSeq was used to sequence libraries as 2 x 150 bp reads. MIGEC was used to demultiplex reads and group reads by UMI, and MiTCR was used to assemble and quantify clonotypes. To exclude erroneous sequences, only TCR cDNA sequences supported by at least two reads were retained. The tcR package was used for downstream repertoire analysis, and clonotypes were matched across fractions by CDR3 nucleotide sequence plus V segment. VDJmatch was used to annotate antigen specificity against VDJdb, with one amino acid substitution in CDR3 permitted.

The origin of this receptor is a man aged 50-60 years who received an inactivated influenza vaccine. Donor details come from another sample of the same person, matched by shared clones. The rearranged chain carries TRBV20-1 and TRBJ2-5, with the D gene uncertain. Specimen: PBMCs from blood, collected on the day of vaccination. DNA sequence: TGCAGTGCTAGAAACCCAACCCAGCGGACCCAGTACTTC. The resulting protein is CSARNPTQRTQYF.